This T cell receptor (beta chain) came from a study of response to subunit inactivated influenza vaccine. In the case of this clonotype: Its specificity is unknown.

From germline, CDR1 is GTSNPN and CDR2 SVGIG (reference sequence). V was clipped by 2 bases and J by 8 bases, with 14 bases between them. The CDR3 has 13 amino acids. TCRdb recomputed calls from the RT-PCR reads with MiXCR, one row per CDR3 protein. The data contain approximately 520,000 distinct CDR3 sequences, approximately 17% of them singletons. Study conclusions and caveats: After each seasonal influenza vaccination, few new T cells are recruited, the authors suggested.

The gene calls are TRBV30 and TRBJ2-3; D remains ambiguous. This receptor was taken from a man in his fifties or sixties who received an inactivated influenza vaccine. The material sequenced was CD4+ T cells sorted from PBMCs, taken about 24 months after vaccination. The CDR3, as DNA: TGTGCCTGGAGTCATCACAGTGGCGCTACGCAGTATTTT. This sequence encodes CAWSHHSGATQYF.